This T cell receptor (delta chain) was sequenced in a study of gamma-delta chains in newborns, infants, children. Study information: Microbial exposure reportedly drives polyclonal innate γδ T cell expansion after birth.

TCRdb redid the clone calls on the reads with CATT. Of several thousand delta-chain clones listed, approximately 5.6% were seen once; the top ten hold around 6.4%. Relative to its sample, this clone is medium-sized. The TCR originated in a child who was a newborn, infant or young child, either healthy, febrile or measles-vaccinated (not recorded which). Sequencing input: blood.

The CDR3 DNA sequence: TGTGCCTGTGACGCCGTACTGGGGGATGGGAGATACACCGATAAACTCATCTTT. This gives the protein CACDAVLGDGRYTDKLIF. The rearrangement joins TRDV2 to TRDJ1, with 10 nucleotides matching TRDD3. This CDR3 is built from 18 residues. Germline CDR1 reads GEAIGNYY; CDR2 reads EKD. J was trimmed by 0 bases and V by 3 bases; bases with no gene match: 12.